The rows below give T cell receptor beta chains drawn from one sample of a study of response to subunit inactivated influenza vaccine. MiXCR, applied by TCRdb to the RT-PCR reads, yields one record per CDR3 protein. The sample records hundreds of thousands of distinct CDR3 sequences, approximately 15% being singletons. The sample was PBMCs from blood, taken approximately 15 days before vaccination. These receptor sequences come from a middle-aged man who received an inactivated influenza vaccine. Both conserved end residues are part of each CDR3. The order of the fields is D gene, clone size, V gene, J gene, CDR3 DNA, CDR3 protein. The D gene is left open where the match is weak. Where a row states a size, it is once, few, many or the class of an expanded clone; other rows omit it.

d_call: NA
clone_size: NA
v_call: TRBV20-1
j_call: TRBJ2-7
cdr3_nt: TGCAGTGCTAGGAGGTTGGCAGGGGATTCCTACGAGCAGTACTTC
cdr3_aa: CSARRLAGDSYEQYF

d_call: NA
clone_size: NA
v_call: TRBV3-1
j_call: TRBJ1-4
cdr3_nt: TGTGCCAGCAGCCGGGAGTCGTATAATGAAAAACTGTTTTTT
cdr3_aa: CASSRESYNEKLFF

d_call: TRBD2
clone_size: NA
v_call: TRBV7-8
j_call: TRBJ2-1
cdr3_nt: TGTGCCAGCAGCGTCGGGACTACCAATGAGCAGTTCTTC
cdr3_aa: CASSVGTTNEQFF

d_call: TRBD1
clone_size: NA
v_call: TRBV2
j_call: TRBJ2-1
cdr3_nt: TGTGCCAGCAGTGACCAGGGGGCCTACAATGAGCAGTTCTTC
cdr3_aa: CASSDQGAYNEQFF

d_call: NA
clone_size: many
v_call: TRBV29-1
j_call: TRBJ2-1
cdr3_nt: TGCAGCGTTGATTGGAGCGGTTCCTACAATGAGCAGTTCTTC
cdr3_aa: CSVDWSGSYNEQFF

d_call: TRBD1
clone_size: NA
v_call: TRBV14
j_call: TRBJ2-7
cdr3_nt: TGTGCCAGCAGCCACCGGGACAGGGCCCACGAGCAGTACTTC
cdr3_aa: CASSHRDRAHEQYF

d_call: TRBD2
clone_size: NA
v_call: TRBV20-1
j_call: TRBJ2-2
cdr3_nt: TGCAGTGCCCAATTCGGTAGCGGGAGTCGAACCGGGGAGCTGTTTTTT
cdr3_aa: CSAQFGSGSRTGELFF

d_call: NA
clone_size: NA
v_call: TRBV10-3
j_call: TRBJ2-7
cdr3_nt: TGTGCCATCAGTGAGTCGTCCTGGGTTGGAGCAGACTTC
cdr3_aa: CAISESSWVGADF

d_call: NA
clone_size: NA
v_call: TRBV7-7
j_call: TRBJ2-1
cdr3_nt: TGTGCCAGCAGCTCCCACGAAGGAGCCCCGAACAATGAGCAGTTCTTC
cdr3_aa: CASSSHEGAPNNEQFF

d_call: NA
clone_size: few
v_call: TRBV18
j_call: TRBJ2-1
cdr3_nt: TGTGCCAGCTCACCAGGGAGGAATGAGCAGTTCTTC
cdr3_aa: CASSPGRNEQFF

d_call: TRBD2
clone_size: NA
v_call: TRBV19
j_call: TRBJ2-7
cdr3_nt: TGTGCCAGTAGTATGGGACTATTCTACGAGCAGTACTTC
cdr3_aa: CASSMGLFYEQYF

d_call: NA
clone_size: few
v_call: TRBV29-1
j_call: TRBJ2-1
cdr3_nt: TGCAGCGTTGTGGGCAGGAACAATGAGCAGTTCTTC
cdr3_aa: CSVVGRNNEQFF

d_call: NA
clone_size: NA
v_call: TRBV7-8
j_call: TRBJ2-5
cdr3_nt: TGTGCCAGCACCCCTGTGGGACAACAAGAGACCCAGTACTTC
cdr3_aa: CASTPVGQQETQYF

d_call: NA
clone_size: many
v_call: TRBV3-1
j_call: TRBJ1-6
cdr3_nt: TGTGCCAGCAACAATGGCGGGGTTCGCGATTCACCCCTCCACTTT
cdr3_aa: CASNNGGVRDSPLHF

d_call: NA
clone_size: few
v_call: TRBV5-6
j_call: TRBJ2-5
cdr3_nt: TGTGCCAGCAGCTTGTACGGATCCCAAGAGACCCAGTACTTC
cdr3_aa: CASSLYGSQETQYF

d_call: TRBD2
clone_size: few
v_call: TRBV11-2
j_call: TRBJ2-7
cdr3_nt: TGTGCCAGCAGCTTAGGCGGGACTACGCCTCTGTACGAGCAGTACTTC
cdr3_aa: CASSLGGTTPLYEQYF

d_call: NA
clone_size: few
v_call: TRBV4-3
j_call: TRBJ2-7
cdr3_nt: TGCGCCAGCAGCCAAGAGTTACAGGATCGCTCCTACGAGCAGTACTTC
cdr3_aa: CASSQELQDRSYEQYF

d_call: TRBD2
clone_size: NA
v_call: TRBV4-2
j_call: TRBJ2-7
cdr3_nt: TGTGCCAGCAGCCAAGACAGGGGAGCGGGGGGGTACGAGCAGTACTTC
cdr3_aa: CASSQDRGAGGYEQYF

d_call: NA
clone_size: NA
v_call: TRBV29-1
j_call: TRBJ2-1
cdr3_nt: TGCAGCGCTTCACCCGACTGGAACTACAATGAGCAGTTCTTC
cdr3_aa: CSASPDWNYNEQFF

d_call: TRBD2
clone_size: few
v_call: TRBV11-2
j_call: TRBJ2-3
cdr3_nt: TGTGCCAGCAGCTTCCGGGGGAGGGCGCAGTATTTT
cdr3_aa: CASSFRGRAQYF

d_call: NA
clone_size: NA
v_call: TRBV20-1
j_call: TRBJ1-2
cdr3_nt: TGCAGTGCCAGTAACAGGGCGCAGAACTATGGCTACACCTTC
cdr3_aa: CSASNRAQNYGYTF

d_call: NA
clone_size: many
v_call: TRBV3-1
j_call: TRBJ1-6
cdr3_nt: TGTGCCAGCAGCCAAGAGTTGGGGGGGATGGATTCACCCCTCCACTTT
cdr3_aa: CASSQELGGMDSPLHF

d_call: NA
clone_size: NA
v_call: TRBV20-1
j_call: TRBJ1-1
cdr3_nt: TGCAGTGCTGCCACCCGAAGTTCTACCGGGACCAAGAACACTGAAGCTTTCTTT
cdr3_aa: CSAATRSSTGTKNTEAFF

d_call: NA
clone_size: few
v_call: TRBV6-2/TRBV6-3
j_call: TRBJ2-3
cdr3_nt: TGTGCCAGCAGTTACGGACCGGGACTTCTCACAGATACGCAGTATTTT
cdr3_aa: CASSYGPGLLTDTQYF

d_call: NA
clone_size: NA
v_call: TRBV18
j_call: TRBJ2-3
cdr3_nt: TGTGCCAGCTCACGGAGGACCGCCCGGGACTTCAGCACAGATACGCAGTATTTT
cdr3_aa: CASSRRTARDFSTDTQYF

d_call: NA
clone_size: NA
v_call: TRBV5-1
j_call: TRBJ2-7
cdr3_nt: TGCGCCAGCAGCTTGTGGACAGAGATATCCTACGAGCAGTACTTC
cdr3_aa: CASSLWTEISYEQYF

d_call: TRBD2
clone_size: few
v_call: TRBV9
j_call: TRBJ2-7
cdr3_nt: TGTGCCAGCAGCTCCTGGCTAGCGGGTTCCTACGAGCAGTACTTC
cdr3_aa: CASSSWLAGSYEQYF

d_call: TRBD1
clone_size: few
v_call: TRBV7-9
j_call: TRBJ2-4
cdr3_nt: TGTGCCAGCAGCCCGACGACAGGGCCGGGGGCCAAAAACATTCAGTACTTC
cdr3_aa: CASSPTTGPGAKNIQYF

d_call: TRBD2
clone_size: few
v_call: TRBV20-1
j_call: TRBJ2-1
cdr3_nt: TGCAGTGCTAGAGCCCCTGCGGGAGACTTGGTTGAGCAGTTCTTC
cdr3_aa: CSARAPAGDLVEQFF

d_call: NA
clone_size: few
v_call: TRBV7-2
j_call: TRBJ2-7
cdr3_nt: TGTGCCAGCAGCTTAGCAGGGTCAAGGACCTACGAGCAGTACTTC
cdr3_aa: CASSLAGSRTYEQYF

d_call: NA
clone_size: NA
v_call: TRBV12-3/TRBV12-4
j_call: TRBJ2-5
cdr3_nt: TGTGCCAGCAGTTTCAAGGAACAAGAGACCCAGTACTTC
cdr3_aa: CASSFKEQETQYF

d_call: TRBD1
clone_size: few
v_call: TRBV11-1
j_call: TRBJ2-7
cdr3_nt: TGTGCCAGCAGCCAGGGACAGCGGCGTACCAGCTCCTACGAGCAGTACTTC
cdr3_aa: CASSQGQRRTSSYEQYF

d_call: NA
clone_size: NA
v_call: TRBV12-3/TRBV12-4
j_call: TRBJ2-3
cdr3_nt: TGTGCCAGCACCCGGACACCGTTTGGCACAGATACGCAGTATTTT
cdr3_aa: CASTRTPFGTDTQYF

d_call: NA
clone_size: NA
v_call: TRBV5-6
j_call: TRBJ1-3
cdr3_nt: TGTGCCAGCAGCTTGGTAGGTTCGGCACCCTCTGGAAACACCATATATTTT
cdr3_aa: CASSLVGSAPSGNTIYF

d_call: TRBD2
clone_size: few
v_call: TRBV7-9
j_call: TRBJ2-1
cdr3_nt: TGTGCCAGCAGCTTATGGCGGGAGGGCCGAGATGAGCAGTTCTTC
cdr3_aa: CASSLWREGRDEQFF

d_call: TRBD2
clone_size: few
v_call: TRBV5-8
j_call: TRBJ2-1
cdr3_nt: TGTGCCAGCAGCTTGTTTGGACTAGCGGGGGTTAATGAGCAGTTCTTC
cdr3_aa: CASSLFGLAGVNEQFF

d_call: TRBD2
clone_size: few
v_call: TRBV20-1
j_call: TRBJ2-1
cdr3_nt: TGCAGTGCTAGTCCCAGCGGGGGGCTCTCCTACAATGAGCAGTTCTTC
cdr3_aa: CSASPSGGLSYNEQFF

d_call: NA
clone_size: few
v_call: TRBV7-8
j_call: TRBJ2-7
cdr3_nt: TGTGCCAGCAGCTTAGACAGGCGATACGAGCAGTACTTC
cdr3_aa: CASSLDRRYEQYF

d_call: TRBD2
clone_size: NA
v_call: TRBV20-1
j_call: TRBJ2-7
cdr3_nt: TGCAGTGCAAAGCAGGCGGATTTGACTAGCGGGATCTACGAGCAGTACTTC
cdr3_aa: CSAKQADLTSGIYEQYF

d_call: NA
clone_size: few
v_call: TRBV6-5
j_call: TRBJ2-7
cdr3_nt: TGTGCCAGCAGTTACTCTGGGGCACTGGGCTCCTACGAGCAGTACTTC
cdr3_aa: CASSYSGALGSYEQYF

d_call: NA
clone_size: few
v_call: TRBV28
j_call: TRBJ2-2
cdr3_nt: TGTGCCAGCAGTTTACCCGGCTACACCGGGGAGCTGTTTTTT
cdr3_aa: CASSLPGYTGELFF

d_call: TRBD1
clone_size: NA
v_call: TRBV20-1
j_call: TRBJ2-1
cdr3_nt: TGCAGTGCTAAGAAGACCGGGACAGGGCCCGAGCAGTTCTTC
cdr3_aa: CSAKKTGTGPEQFF

d_call: NA
clone_size: few
v_call: TRBV21-1
j_call: TRBJ2-4
cdr3_nt: TGTGCCAGCAGCAAAGAATCACAGGTAGCCAAAAACATTCAGTACTTC
cdr3_aa: CASSKESQVAKNIQYF

d_call: TRBD2
clone_size: many
v_call: TRBV28
j_call: TRBJ2-5
cdr3_nt: TGTGCCAGCAGTTTCTCGGGACTAGCGGGAGGGTTCCAAGAGACCCAGTACTTC
cdr3_aa: CASSFSGLAGGFQETQYF

d_call: TRBD2
clone_size: few
v_call: TRBV20-1
j_call: TRBJ2-2
cdr3_nt: TGCAGTGCTAGAGACGTTTTTGGACTAGCGGGAGGGGCCGCGAGGGCCGGGGAGCTGTTTTTT
cdr3_aa: CSARDVFGLAGGAARAGELFF

d_call: TRBD1
clone_size: NA
v_call: TRBV15
j_call: TRBJ2-5
cdr3_nt: TGTGCCACCAGCAGGGGACAGGAACAAGAGACCCAGTACTTC
cdr3_aa: CATSRGQEQETQYF

d_call: NA
clone_size: few
v_call: TRBV7-9
j_call: TRBJ2-7
cdr3_nt: TGTGCCAGCTCTCCCGGCTACTTC
cdr3_aa: CASSPGYF

d_call: TRBD2
clone_size: NA
v_call: TRBV10-3
j_call: TRBJ2-7
cdr3_nt: TGTGCCATCAGAGTGACTAGCGGCTCCTACGAGCAGTACTTC
cdr3_aa: CAIRVTSGSYEQYF

d_call: NA
clone_size: few
v_call: TRBV6-5
j_call: TRBJ2-7
cdr3_nt: TGTGCCAGCAGTTCCAGCGCCTACGAGCAGTACTTC
cdr3_aa: CASSSSAYEQYF

d_call: TRBD1
clone_size: few
v_call: TRBV6-1
j_call: TRBJ2-1
cdr3_nt: TGTGCCAGCAGAATCGGACAGGGGTACAATGAGCAGTTCTTC
cdr3_aa: CASRIGQGYNEQFF

d_call: TRBD2
clone_size: few
v_call: TRBV7-2
j_call: TRBJ2-1
cdr3_nt: TGTGCCAGCACCGGAATCCCGGGACTAGGGCTCTTCTTC
cdr3_aa: CASTGIPGLGLFF

d_call: TRBD2
clone_size: few
v_call: TRBV7-9
j_call: TRBJ2-1
cdr3_nt: TGTGCCAGCAGCTTAGCGCTAGCGGGGGACTTAGTAGAGCAGTTCTTC
cdr3_aa: CASSLALAGDLVEQFF

d_call: TRBD2
clone_size: NA
v_call: TRBV7-2
j_call: TRBJ2-1
cdr3_nt: TGTGCCAGCAGCGGCCTAGCGGGAGTACCCAATGAGCAGTTCTTC
cdr3_aa: CASSGLAGVPNEQFF

d_call: NA
clone_size: many
v_call: TRBV28
j_call: TRBJ2-2
cdr3_nt: TGTGCCAGCAGGACCAGGTCCCCGAACACCGGGGAGCTGTTTTTT
cdr3_aa: CASRTRSPNTGELFF